This T cell receptor beta chain originates from a study of blood T cell repertoires in COVID-19 (dated by TCRdb to the early 2020s). Describing the broader study: Samples covering the acute and convalescent phases of COVID-19 were provided by collaborators in the United States, Italy and Spain. Samples came from the ongoing ImmuneRACE study (first 160 participants) plus 1,254 subjects from 6 global collaborators. HLA class I and class II types, where available, came from metadata supplied by the sample provider rather than from assay-based typing. The dataset comprised deeply sampled blood TCRbeta repertoires from subjects exposed to, actively infected with, or recovered from COVID-19. The prospective study material was composed of cDNA or gDNA derived from T cells, B-cell-depleted T cells, or PBMCs. A freely available public database, intended as a resource for researchers studying the immune response to SARS-CoV-2, is where the repertoires were released. A de-identified subject ID, COVID-19 status, age in years and sex were almost always included in the sample metadata. The investigation overall reported the following: The quantity of clinical and demographic metadata differed by source and by participant and was supplied without curation.

Each collaborating institution followed its own protocols to collect whole blood in K2EDTA tubes. For TCRbeta analysis, collaborators shipped samples in one of three forms: frozen whole blood, isolated PBMCs, or DNA extracted from either of those sample types. The germline V gene provides CDR1 SGHRS and CDR2 YFSETQ. The CDR3 covers 15 residues, taking in both the cysteine and the phenylalanine. The CDR3 DNA has 45 bases and is translated from base 1. Trimming accounts for 2 bases at V and 4 bases at J, while the number of junction bases matched to no gene is 6. Points on this clone: Its antigen has not been determined. No base qualities exist here, and no much larger clone lies one base off it.

The immunoSEQ Assay, a bias-controlled multiplex PCR, was used to amplify TCRbeta CDR3 regions from genomic DNA. The study's own analysis went as follows. The number of nucleated cells in each sample was estimated from the amplification of reference gene primers within the assay. To quantify the absolute abundance of each unique TCRbeta CDR3 rearrangement, sequence reads were collapsed and filtered. For each sample, productive Simpson clonality was calculated by taking the square root of Simpson's diversity index across productive rearrangements. The table was pulled from immuneACCESS by TCRdb, which kept in-frame rearrangements only. Such tables lose some clones; where checked, under half of the loss comes from unresolved V genes, and the rest has no known cause. That table is the source of V, J and clone size, and D and trimming were worked out from the DNA. In all, the sample holds about 40,000 clones, and approximately 92% of those were seen once. 4.5% to 7% of the sample is taken by the ten largest.

This chain joins TRBV5-1 to TRBJ2-7, and 10 bases in between align with TRBD1. The sequencing sample was made of peripheral blood. The origin of this receptor is a woman older than 75 with acute or convalescent COVID-19. The CDR3 reads as follows: CASSFSTGGSYEQYF. The DNA sequence is given as TGCGCCAGCAGCTTTTCGACAGGGGGCTCATACGAGCAGTACTTC.